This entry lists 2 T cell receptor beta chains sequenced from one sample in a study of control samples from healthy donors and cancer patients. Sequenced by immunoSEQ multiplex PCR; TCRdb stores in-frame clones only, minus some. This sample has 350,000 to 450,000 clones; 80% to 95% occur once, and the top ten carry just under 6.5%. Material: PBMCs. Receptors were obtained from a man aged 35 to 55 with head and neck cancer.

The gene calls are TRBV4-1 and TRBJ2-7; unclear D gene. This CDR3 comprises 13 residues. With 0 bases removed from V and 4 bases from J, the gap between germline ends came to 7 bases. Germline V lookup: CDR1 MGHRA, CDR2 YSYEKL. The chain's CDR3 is CASSQDQHYEQYF. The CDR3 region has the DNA TGCGCCAGCAGCCAAGATCAACATTACGAGCAGTACTTC.

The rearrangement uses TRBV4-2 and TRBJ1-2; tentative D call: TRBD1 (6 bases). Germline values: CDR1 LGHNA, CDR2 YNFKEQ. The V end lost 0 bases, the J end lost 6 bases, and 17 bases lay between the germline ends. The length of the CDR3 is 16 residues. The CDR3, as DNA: TGTGCCAGCAGCCAAGATCTGGCAGGGGAACATGATGGCTACACCTTC. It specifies CASSQDLAGEHDGYTF.